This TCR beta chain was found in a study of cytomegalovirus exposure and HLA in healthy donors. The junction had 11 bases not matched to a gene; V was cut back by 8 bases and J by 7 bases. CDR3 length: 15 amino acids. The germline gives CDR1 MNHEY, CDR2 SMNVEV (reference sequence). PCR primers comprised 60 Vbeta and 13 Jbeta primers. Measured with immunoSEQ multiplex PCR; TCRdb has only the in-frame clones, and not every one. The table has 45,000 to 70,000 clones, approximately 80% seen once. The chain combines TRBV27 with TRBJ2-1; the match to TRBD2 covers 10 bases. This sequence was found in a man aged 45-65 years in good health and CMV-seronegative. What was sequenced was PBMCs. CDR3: CASRTSGDSRNEQFF. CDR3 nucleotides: TGTGCCAGCCGCACTAGCGGGGATAGCAGGAATGAGCAGTTCTTC.